This passage covers 5 T cell receptor beta chains from one sample sequenced in a study of blood T cell repertoires in COVID-19. Generated by immunoSEQ multiplex PCR, the TCRdb table keeps only in-frame clones and is missing some. The sample has about 200,000 clones, about 80% seen once. The sequenced material came from PBMCs or T cells enriched from blood (not recorded which). These TCRs come from a middle-aged man who had recovered from COVID-19.

The rearrangement joins TRBV29-1 to TRBJ2-3; D uncertain. V was clipped by 0 bases and J by 1 base, with 17 bases between them. The CDR3 consists of 17 residues. Germline loops: CDR1 SQVTM, CDR2 ANQGSEA. The CDR3 nucleotides read TGCAGCGTTGAAGACCCACAGTCATTCATTGGCACAGATACGCAGTATTTT. Its translation is CSVEDPQSFIGTDTQYF.

The chain employs TRBV5-1 and TRBJ2-2, with 7 nucleotides matching TRBD1. CDR1 and CDR2 from the germline V gene are SGHRS and YFSETQ. CDR3 size: 18 residues. V lost 4 bases and J lost 6; bases outside the gene matches: 18. CDR3 nucleotides: TGCGCCAGCAGCAGGACCCAGACAGGGTCGGTTACATCCGGGGAGCTGTTTTTT. Its translation: CASSRTQTGSVTSGELFF.

This chain connects TRBV4-2 to TRBJ1-5; maybe TRBD1 (5 bases). The CDR3 has 17 residues. Germline CDR1 and CDR2: LGHNA and YNFKEQ. Trimming took 2 bases from V and 5 from J, leaving 19 bases between them. This CDR3 reads CASSQSIAALGDQPQHF. The DNA for the CDR3 is TGTGCCAGCAGCCAATCGATAGCAGCTTTAGGGGATCAGCCCCAGCATTTT.

This chain uses TRBV19 with TRBJ1-6; no clear D. Per the germline V gene, CDR1 is LNHDA and CDR2 is SQIVND (reference sequence). The CDR3 runs 14 residues. V was clipped by 7 bases and J by 0 bases, with 7 bases between them. CDR3 protein: CASKRASYNSPLHF. In DNA, the CDR3 is TGTGCCAGTAAGAGGGCCTCCTATAATTCACCCCTCCACTTT.

This clone is a singleton in its sample. The V and J genes are TRBV11-3 and TRBJ1-1; possible D gene TRBD1, 6 bases. Germline V lookup: CDR1 SGHNT, CDR2 YENEEA. V lost 2 bases to trimming and J lost 6 bases, with 10 bases between them. The CDR3 extends over 13 amino acids. CDR3 residues: CASSLIQGSEAFF. CDR3 nucleotides: TGTGCCAGCAGCTTAATTCAGGGGTCTGAAGCTTTCTTT.